This T cell receptor beta chain came from a study of cytomegalovirus exposure and HLA in healthy donors. Study-level information: Unique TCR beta sequences numbering some 110 million came from roughly 180 million T cells in an earlier analysis. Study-level findings and limits: Sequences of the TCR beta chain were said to predict the HLA-A and HLA-B alleles of most subjects accurately. In vitro assays verified that three CMV-associated chains recognized CMV antigens specifically.

In germline, CDR1 is LNHDA, CDR2 SQIVND (reference sequence). Deletions cut 7 bases from V and 8 bases from J, with 17 bases between. The CDR3 extends over 13 amino acids. The primer mix had 60 Vbeta and 13 Jbeta primers. This table comes from immunoSEQ multiplex PCR, and its TCRdb copy is limited to in-frame clones, with some not included. This sample has around 150,000 clones, with about four fifths found just once. For this clone: What it binds is unknown.

Sample: PBMCs. The TCR was taken from a human donor in good health. The rearrangement uses TRBV19 and TRBJ1-2; D is possibly TRBD1 (6 bases). For the CDR3, the DNA is TGTGCCAGTAATGAAGTACAGGGTCGAGGCTACACCTTC. This translates into CASNEVQGRGYTF.